This TCR beta chain stems from a study of naive and memory T cell subsets (dated 2017 in TCRdb). For the study in its entirety: Sorted naive and memory T cell subsets from peripheral blood were analyzed in the study using a UMI-based, open-source pipeline for TCR alpha and beta sequencing. RNA was DNase-treated and reverse transcribed with TCR constant-region primers, mostly using SuperScript III. Complete agreement was observed between the functional CMV T cell responses and the IgG serology results.

In its sample, this clonotype was seen a few times. This clone's antigen is unknown. Per-base quality was not reported, and no clone a single base away is much larger than it. The full study reports these points: A few larger clonotypes were present in naive repertoires, particularly the CD8 repertoires, and these clonotypes were possibly memory cells re-expressing CD45RA. Gini index rose and Shannon and inverse Simpson diversity fell from naive through CM, EM and EMRA in both CD4 and CD8 cells. After error correction, only a single occurrence was seen for over 85% of naive TCR sequences, so much steeper abundance distributions were produced than in memory subsets. TCR abundance followed a power law whose exponent differed between naive and memory subsets but was consistent across the three individuals. The repertoire findings for the naive and memory subsets could not be validated against a ground truth because none was available. Each clonotype was defined as a single alpha or beta chain sequence rather than as a paired alpha/beta receptor. RNA-based TCR counts may be affected by expression changes linked to T cell activation and differentiation.

Receptor libraries were prepared by UMI-ligation and nested PCR. The beta constant-region primer consisted of an equimolar mixture of two oligonucleotides that together covered TRBC1 and TRBC2. The ligated cDNA went through four rounds of PCR with nested alpha and beta constant-region primers together with the SP2 primer. T4 RNA ligase 1 ligated a single-stranded oligonucleotide carrying the SP2 primer and a 12-nucleotide UMI to the cDNA 3' end. The ligation reaction was incubated at 16°C for about 20-25 hours. PCR2 was typically run as a SYBR Green qPCR and stopped at a predetermined threshold to prevent over-amplification. Agencourt AMPure XP magnetic beads were used for all purifications after the first. Libraries were quantified by Qubit and checked on a TapeStation, where a main peak was expected near 650 bp. Pooled libraries were sequenced on an Illumina MiSeq using v2 2x251 paired-end kits, and typically about 0.95-2.3 million reads were obtained per sample. Libraries were pooled at approximately 3.7 nM per sample, and about 4.5-7% PhiX was added to improve cluster recognition. The paper's processing steps were these. Using tag matching that tolerated one base-pair mismatch, Decombinator assigned V and J genes to FASTQ reads that had been processed by Demultiplexor. UMIs were used by Collapsinator to correct both sequencing errors and frequency errors arising from PCR heterogeneity. CDR3Translator translated TCRs and extracted CDR3s from the conserved cysteine to the FGXG phenylalanine, flagging non-productive sequences. Repertoires were subsampled to equal numbers of UMI-defined TCRs before Gini, Shannon entropy and inverse Simpson indices were calculated. Within the linear range, a power law was fitted by maximum likelihood to the distributions of clonotype abundance. On one naive CD8 sample, the pipeline and MIGEC gave similar UMI counts, unique TCR numbers and clonal distributions. One analysis removed from the naive repertoire any naive TCRs that were also found in any memory subset from the same donor. Repertoires were searched for around 7,300 CMV-associated CDR3 sequences compiled from VDJdb and a published dataset. Using fastp at Q25 and MiXCR, TCRdb reprocessed the public reads and kept productive beta chains. CDR3 protein sequences are deduplicated, and each keeps its most common genes and DNA. Here the V and J calls rest on TCRdb's processing, not on the authors' analysis. The sample table contains under 150,000 distinct CDR3 sequences; only one count was recorded for about 20% of them. The top ten hold 0.6% to 0.8% of the sample.

A distance of 16 bases separates the germline ends of V and J, which lose 5 bases and 5 bases respectively. The CDR1 and CDR2 encoded by the germline V gene are MNHEY and SVGEGT. From its cysteine to its phenylalanine, the CDR3 spans 15 amino acids. Only CDR3 DNA is held: 45 bases, read in frame from base 1. TCR alpha and beta chain libraries were amplified separately from the second PCR step onward. Donor CMV status was determined by IFNgamma production from CD4+ T cells after overnight stimulation of fresh PBMCs with CMV viral lysate. Miltenyi beads were used first to positively select CD4 T cells, and CD8 T cells were then positively selected from the CD4-negative fraction. After staining for CD3, CD4, CD8, CD45RA, CD27 and a live/dead dye, cells were sorted on a BD Aria II into four subsets based on CD45RA and CD27. Blood was obtained from a few healthy volunteers, and the blood from each volunteer was fractionated into CD4 and CD8 T cells and subsequently into four differentiation subsets. Around 130 ml of peripheral blood was taken from each donor, and PBMC were separated by density-gradient centrifugation on Ficoll-Paque PLUS. The sorted cells were lysed in RLT buffer, after which RNA was extracted using a Qiagen RNeasy kit and kept at -80 degrees C.

This chain is built from TRBV6-2 or TRBV6-3 and TRBJ1-3; no D gene is confidently identified. The clonotype originates from a human donor in good health. Material for sequencing was naive CD8+ T cells from blood. Reading the label with the study, this specimen's cell subset or site is: naive T cells, CD45RA high CD27+. The DNA sequence reads TGTGCCAGCAGTGGATCTATCACTTTCCGAAACACCATATATTTT. Its amino acids are CASSGSITFRNTIYF.